Listed below are T cell receptor beta chains from one sample, sequenced in a study of graft-versus-host responses after intestinal transplantation. The antigens these receptors bind are not known. Assay: immunoSEQ multiplex PCR; the TCRdb copy retains only in-frame clones and omits some. The sample shows roughly 39,000 clones, 90% to 95% of them seen only once. This material consisted of unstimulated CD8+ T cells sorted from spleen or lymph node cells, taken before transplant. The source is a human donor who was the organ donor for an intestinal transplant. The CDR3 runs from the conserved cysteine through the conserved F or W. The D gene is left open where the match is weak. Clone size is given for some rows only: seen once, a few or many times, or a class if the clone is expanded.

>TRBV7-3|.|TRBJ2-3|TRBD2
CASSILAGRTDTQYF
TGTGCCAGCAGCATACTAGCGGGGCGTACAGATACGCAGTATTTT
>TRBV27|.|TRBJ1-2|TRBD1
CASSLLGQDPYGYTF
TGTGCCAGCAGTTTACTGGGACAGGACCCCTATGGCTACACCTTC
>TRBV21-1|.|TRBJ1-2|.
CASSKYRAGYGYTF
TGTGCCAGCAGCAAATATCGGGCTGGATATGGCTACACCTTC
>TRBV9|.|TRBJ2-1|.
CASSASGTPYNEQFF
TGTGCCAGCAGCGCCAGCGGGACACCCTACAATGAGCAGTTCTTC
>TRBV5-8|.|TRBJ1-4|.
CASSPWGNNEKLFF
TGTGCCAGCAGCCCCTGGGGGAACAATGAAAAACTGTTTTTT
>TRBV6-5|.|TRBJ2-3|.
CASGETDSTDTQYF
TGTGCCAGCGGGGAGACAGACAGCACAGATACGCAGTATTTT
>TRBV11-2|.|TRBJ1-1|.
CASSPMNTEAFF
TGTGCCAGCAGTCCAATGAACACTGAAGCTTTCTTT
>TRBV9|.|TRBJ2-2|TRBD1
CASSVTGQGPYTGELFF
TGTGCCAGCAGCGTAACGGGACAGGGACCGTACACCGGGGAGCTGTTTTTT
>TRBV11-2|.|TRBJ2-2|.
CASSLEAELFF
TGTGCCAGCAGCTTAGAGGCGGAGCTGTTTTTT
>TRBV13|once|TRBJ2-1|TRBD2
CASSLGRGGAYEQFF
TGTGCCAGCAGCCTGGGCCGCGGGGGGGCCTATGAGCAGTTCTTC
>TRBV6-6|.|TRBJ2-5|TRBD2
CASIHGLAGLQETQYF
TGTGCCAGCATTCACGGGCTAGCGGGGTTACAAGAGACCCAGTACTTC
>TRBV5-6|.|TRBJ2-7|.
CASSLGGTPSFEQYF
TGTGCCAGCAGCTTGGGCGGGACACCCTCCTTCGAGCAGTACTTC
>TRBV7-9|.|TRBJ1-1|.
CASSLAGGGNTEAFF
TGTGCCAGCAGCTTGGCCGGGGGGGGAAACACTGAAGCTTTCTTT
>TRBV4-3|.|TRBJ2-1|.
CASSQGGSEQFF
TGCGCCAGCAGCCAAGGGGGGAGTGAGCAGTTCTTC
>TRBV27|.|TRBJ2-7|TRBD1
CASSWGTGFYEQYF
TGTGCCAGCAGTTGGGGGACAGGGTTCTACGAGCAGTACTTC
>TRBV6-1|.|TRBJ2-7|TRBD2
CASSEVLAGGFSYEQYF
TGTGCCAGCAGTGAAGTACTAGCGGGGGGGTTTTCCTACGAGCAGTACTTC
>TRBV4-1|.|TRBJ1-5|TRBD1
CASSHGQGLDQPQHF
TGCGCCAGCAGCCACGGACAGGGCCTAGATCAGCCCCAGCATTTT
>TRBV4-3|.|TRBJ1-1|.
CASSLGALTEAFF
TGCGCCAGCAGCCTTGGGGCTCTCACTGAAGCTTTCTTT
>TRBV13|.|TRBJ1-5|.
CASSLRYLSNQPQHF
TGTGCCAGCAGCTTACGGTATCTTAGCAATCAGCCCCAGCATTTT
>TRBV6-1|.|TRBJ1-1|.
CASSEWGGNTEAFF
TGTGCCAGCAGTGAATGGGGCGGGAACACTGAAGCTTTCTTT
>TRBV27|.|TRBJ2-1|.
CASSGRSYNEQFF
TGTGCCAGCAGTGGGCGTTCCTACAATGAGCAGTTCTTC
>TRBV10-1|.|TRBJ1-1|.
CASSRAGRSTEAFF
TGCGCCAGCTCTCGGGCAGGGCGGTCCACTGAAGCTTTCTTT
>TRBV25-1|.|TRBJ1-1|.
CASTGGAPEAFF
TGTGCCAGCACTGGCGGGGCGCCTGAAGCTTTCTTT
>TRBV13|.|TRBJ2-7|TRBD2
CASSLILAGGSYEQYF
TGTGCCAGCAGCTTAATTCTAGCGGGGGGCTCCTACGAGCAGTACTTC
>TRBV13|.|TRBJ1-2|TRBD1
CASSLGLQGLNYGYTF
TGTGCCAGCAGCTTAGGCCTACAGGGGCTTAACTATGGCTACACCTTC
>TRBV9|.|TRBJ1-3|.
CASSVDRDTIYF
TGTGCCAGCAGCGTAGACAGGGACACCATATATTTT
>TRBV2|.|TRBJ2-7|TRBD1
CAITIMISRGLWNYEQYF
TGTGCCATCACTATTATGATAAGCAGGGGGCTGTGGAACTACGAGCAGTACTTC
>TRBV19|once|TRBJ2-2|TRBD2
CASSIWGGDTGELFF
TGTGCCAGTAGTATATGGGGGGGGGACACCGGGGAGCTGTTTTTT
>TRBV18|few|TRBJ1-6|.
CASSPREYNSPLHF
TGTGCCAGCTCACCAAGGGAGTATAATTCACCCCTCCACTTT
>TRBV7-9|.|TRBJ1-4|.
CASSLAPAATNEKLFF
TGTGCCAGCAGCTTAGCGCCGGCAGCAACTAATGAAAAACTGTTTTTT
>TRBV11-2|.|TRBJ2-5|TRBD1
CASSLGATGYMETQYF
TGTGCCAGCAGCTTAGGTGCGACAGGGTATATGGAGACCCAGTACTTC
>TRBV7-6|.|TRBJ1-1|.
CASSGGRQYLAGTEAFF
TGTGCCAGCAGCGGAGGTCGGCAATATTTAGCCGGGACTGAAGCTTTCTTT
>TRBV4-3|.|TRBJ2-7|.
CASSQAGNWDEQYF
TGCGCCAGCAGCCAAGCTGGGAACTGGGACGAGCAGTACTTC
>TRBV2|.|TRBJ1-2|.
CASSGTLDYGYTF
TGTGCCAGCAGTGGGACCCTAGACTATGGCTACACCTTC
>TRBV18|.|TRBJ1-1|.
CASSPYFWDSNTEAFF
TGTGCCAGCTCACCCTATTTTTGGGATTCGAACACTGAAGCTTTCTTT
>TRBV9|.|TRBJ2-2|.
CASSVGPWPRPLTGELFF
TGTGCCAGCAGCGTCGGACCATGGCCTCGGCCTCTCACCGGGGAGCTGTTTTTT
>TRBV6-5|.|TRBJ2-7|TRBD1
CASSAVGGSYEQYF
TGTGCCAGCAGTGCCGTAGGGGGCAGTTACGAGCAGTACTTC
>TRBV27|.|TRBJ2-1|.
CASGPEAQDAYNEQFF
TGTGCCAGCGGCCCTGAGGCACAGGACGCCTACAATGAGCAGTTCTTC
>TRBV7-3|.|TRBJ1-2|TRBD1
CASSPTGGDRYGYTF
TGTGCCAGCAGCCCGACAGGGGGCGATCGGTATGGCTACACCTTC
>TRBV28|.|TRBJ2-1|TRBD2
CASSLYIPSTSGGAYSDDNEQFF
TGTGCCAGCAGTTTATACATACCCTCGACTAGCGGGGGGGCGTATTCCGACGACAATGAGCAGTTCTTC
>TRBV28|.|TRBJ2-1|.
CASSLFRVTEQFF
TGTGCCAGCAGTCTCTTCAGGGTTACTGAGCAGTTCTTC
>TRBV7-6|.|TRBJ2-5|.
CASSLDTGSFSWYF
TGTGCCAGCAGCTTAGACACCGGGTCCTTCAGTTGGTACTTC
>TRBV5-4|.|TRBJ1-1|.
CASSLGPATDTEAFF
TGTGCCAGCAGCTTGGGTCCCGCAACGGACACTGAAGCTTTCTTT
>TRBV2|.|TRBJ1-3|TRBD1
CASVTGRLSGNTIYF
TGTGCCAGCGTGACAGGGCGACTCTCTGGAAACACCATATATTTT
>TRBV11-2|.|TRBJ2-1|.
CASSPLESNEQFF
TGTGCCAGCAGCCCCCTAGAAAGCAATGAGCAGTTCTTC
>TRBV11-3|once|TRBJ2-1|TRBD2
CASSFSGTSGAADEQFF
TGTGCCAGCAGCTTTTCCGGGACTAGCGGGGCCGCGGATGAGCAGTTCTTC
>TRBV7-2|.|TRBJ1-1|.
CASSLPGQLLAFF
TGTGCCAGCAGCCTTCCGGGCCAGCTGCTGGCTTTCTTT